This is a list of T cell receptor beta chains from one sample in a study of cytomegalovirus exposure and HLA in healthy donors. The data were produced by immunoSEQ multiplex PCR, yet TCRdb's version contains in-frame clones alone and is incomplete. The sample yields about 150,000 clones, around 73% seen once. Sequencing was carried out using PBMCs. The receptors come from a woman younger than 35 in good health and CMV-seronegative. Both conserved end residues are part of each CDR3. D genes are given only for firm matches. Expanded clones get a size class; other rows say once, few or many, or leave the size out.

few,TRBD1,TRBJ1-2,TRBV7-8,CASSFRTGVHYGYTF,TGTGCCAGCAGCTTCCGGACAGGGGTCCACTATGGCTACACCTTC
-,-,TRBJ2-1,TRBV9,CASSVRTSSNEQFF,TGTGCCAGCAGCGTGAGAACCTCGAGCAATGAGCAGTTCTTC
-,TRBD1,TRBJ2-7,TRBV4-3,CASSQDQGTGGFYEQYF,TGCGCCAGCAGCCAAGATCAGGGAACAGGGGGGTTCTACGAGCAGTACTTC
-,-,TRBJ2-1,TRBV23-1,CASSHPGMTDTNGGPYNEQFF,TGCGCCAGCAGTCACCCCGGTATGACGGACACGAACGGGGGGCCCTATAATGAGCAGTTCTTC
once,-,TRBJ1-5,TRBV6-5,CASRELSGSQQPQHF,TGTGCCAGCAGGGAACTCTCCGGGAGCCAGCAGCCCCAGCATTTT
-,TRBD1,TRBJ1-5,TRBV6-5,CASSSGQAQHF,TGTGCCAGCAGTTCAGGACAGGCCCAGCATTTT
-,-,TRBJ1-1,TRBV6-1,CATNGQMNTEAFF,TGTGCCACCAATGGACAGATGAACACTGAAGCTTTCTTT
-,-,TRBJ1-1,TRBV19,CASSIVDKMNTEAFF,TGTGCCAGTAGTATAGTAGACAAGATGAACACTGAAGCTTTCTTT
-,-,TRBJ2-3,TRBV5-1,CASSLGLPTDTQYF,TGCGCCAGCAGCCTTGGGCTTCCCACAGATACGCAGTATTTT
-,TRBD1,TRBJ1-1,TRBV18,CASSRDSLMNTEAFF,TGTGCCAGCTCGCGGGACAGTTTAATGAACACTGAAGCTTTCTTT
-,TRBD2,TRBJ2-2,TRBV19,CARRTSGNSAGELFF,TGTGCCAGACGGACTAGCGGGAATTCGGCCGGGGAGCTGTTTTTT
-,TRBD2,TRBJ2-5,TRBV4-1,CASSQGLAGEETQYF,TGCGCCAGCAGCCAGGGACTAGCGGGGGAAGAGACCCAGTACTTC
-,TRBD1,TRBJ1-1,TRBV6-1,CASSPRTGQLEAFF,TGTGCCAGCAGTCCAAGGACAGGGCAACTTGAAGCTTTCTTT
-,TRBD1,TRBJ2-3,TRBV5-6,CASSLPGQGEDTQYF,TGTGCCAGCAGCTTGCCCGGACAGGGGGAAGATACGCAGTATTTT